Each of the 31 T cell receptor beta chains below was sequenced from the same sample in a study of technical replicates of blood from four donors. Repertoires were generated with immunoSEQ multiplex PCR, while TCRdb's copy carries only in-frame clones and drops some. Of approximately 85,000 clones listed, 94% are singletons. What was sequenced was T cells isolated from PBMCs. Receptors originate from a human donor in good health.

The DNA for the CDR3 is TGTGCCAGCAGCCCAGATCGGGGTTTTTACGAGCAGTACTTC. Translating gives CASSPDRGFYEQYF. The rearrangement links TRBV9 to TRBJ2-7, with a weak D call TRBD2 (5 bases). V lost 4 bases and J lost 4, with 15 bases in between. Germline values: CDR1 SGDLS, CDR2 YYNGEE. The length of the CDR3 is 14 residues.

The gene calls are TRBV10-1 and TRBJ1-1, with D possibly matching TRBD1 (5 bases). The CDR3 consists of 13 residues. Trimming removed 0 bases at V and 7 bases at J, with 9 bases between. The germline V gene encodes CDR1 WNHNN and CDR2 SYGVQD (reference sequence). This chain's CDR3 is CASSESGRHEAFF. DNA of the CDR3: TGCGCCAGCAGTGAGTCGGGGCGGCATGAAGCTTTCTTT.

The rearrangement links TRBV7-8 to TRBJ1-1; D unresolved. With 8 bases removed from V and 0 bases from J, the gap between germline ends came to 10 bases. Germline assignment: CDR1 SGHVS and CDR2 FQNEAQ. This CDR3 region has 13 residues. The CDR3: CASLGGMNTEAFF. The DNA of the CDR3 is TGTGCCAGCCTAGGTGGAATGAACACTGAAGCTTTCTTT. Full variable domain (missing parts from reference TRBV7-8 and TRBJ1-1): GAGVSQSPRYKVAKRGQDVALRCDPISGHVSLFWYQQALGQGPEFLTYFQNEAQLDKSGLPSDRFFAERPEGSVSTLKIQRTQQEDSAVYLCASLGGMNTEAFFGQGTRLTVV.

The V gene is TRBV6-5, the J gene TRBJ2-7; 8 bases fit TRBD1. V gave up 6 bases and J gave up 4 bases; unmatched junction bases: 8. CDR1 and CDR2 from the germline V gene are MNHEY and SVGAGI. The CDR3 is made up of 14 amino acids. CDR3 region: CASSDRGEEYEQYF. CDR3 bases: TGTGCCAGCAGCGACAGGGGAGAGGAGTACGAGCAGTACTTC.

The rearrangement links TRBV5-8 to TRBJ2-5, with 10 bases lining up with TRBD1. The CDR3 covers 17 residues. Germline V gives CDR1 SGHTS, CDR2 YDEGEE. V was pared by 3 bases and J by 5 bases, with 13 bases of the junction left unmatched. The CDR3 is CASSWGRGQGILETQYF. Written as DNA, the CDR3 is TGTGCCAGCAGCTGGGGAAGGGGACAGGGGATTCTCGAGACCCAGTACTTC.

This clone is a singleton in its sample. This chain joins TRBV7-8 and TRBJ1-5; no clear D. From germline, CDR1 is SGHVS and CDR2 FQNEAQ. The CDR3 sequence is 15 residues long. Trimming left V 8 bases short and J 6 bases short, with 20 bases between. CDR3 DNA: TGTGCCAGCGGAGGCCTTGGGGTTACGAGTCAGCCCCAGCATTTT. Protein sequence: CASGGLGVTSQPQHF.

The gene calls are TRBV5-1 and TRBJ2-1, with a tentative D call TRBD2 (6 bases). CDR1 and CDR2 from the germline V gene are SGHRS and YFSETQ. The CDR3 is 16 residues long. V dropped 0 bases and J dropped 3 bases, with 13 bases sitting between them. The CDR3 reads CASSLAVAVSYNEQFF. The CDR3 DNA sequence: TGCGCCAGCAGCTTGGCCGTAGCGGTAAGCTACAATGAGCAGTTCTTC.

Written as DNA, the CDR3 is TGCAGCGTTGAGTGGAGGGGTCGTGGTAACACCATATATTTT. The encoded protein is CSVEWRGRGNTIYF. The V and J genes are TRBV29-1 and TRBJ1-3; D is possibly TRBD1 (5 bases). This CDR3 is 14 amino acids long. CDR1 and CDR2 (germline): SQVTM, ANQGSEA. V was trimmed by 3 bases and J by 7 bases, leaving 16 bases between them.

The CDR3 coding sequence is TGTGCCAGCAGCTTTTTGGTCGGGACAATAAATGAAAAACTGTTTTTT. Translated: CASSFLVGTINEKLFF. V gene TRBV5-8 combines with J gene TRBJ1-4; maybe TRBD1 (6 bases). Trimming cost V 2 bases and J 5 bases, with 16 bases left between them. The CDR3 loop spans 16 amino acids. The germline V gene has CDR1 SGHTS and CDR2 YDEGEE.

This clone showed up just a few times. This sequence joins TRBV6-5 and TRBJ1-1; no definite D call. Trimming removed 5 bases from V and 4 bases from J, with 14 bases in between. CDR1 and CDR2 (germline): MNHEY, SVGAGI. This CDR3 has 14 residues. CDR3 bases: TGTGCCAGCAGTCCCAGAGGGTCATCCACTGAAGCTTTCTTT. Encoded protein: CASSPRGSSTEAFF.

The rearrangement joins TRBV27 to TRBJ2-2, with TRBD2 identical over 10 bases. Germline-derived CDR1 and CDR2 are MNHEY and SMNVEV (reference sequence). J lost 8 bases, V lost 2 bases, and 8 bases had no gene match. The CDR3 contains 16 residues. CDR3 DNA sequence: TGTGCCAGCAGTTTAACTAGCGGGAACTTGGGAGGGGAGCTGTTTTTT. Translating gives CASSLTSGNLGGELFF.

The genes are TRBV7-9 and TRBJ2-7; no reliable D call. Germline V gene lookup returns CDR1 SEHNR and CDR2 FQNEAQ (reference sequence). Trimming cost V 3 bases and J 1 base, with 10 bases left between them. The length of the CDR3 is 14 residues. The CDR3 here is CASSFTPVSYEQYF. The CDR3 region has the DNA TGTGCCAGCAGCTTTACCCCGGTGTCCTACGAGCAGTACTTC.

The chain uses TRBV19 and TRBJ2-3; D is uncertain. The CDR3 totals 15 residues. Germline V CDR1 and CDR2: LNHDA, SQIVND (reference sequence). Trimming removed 1 base from V and 3 bases from J, with 11 bases in between. For the CDR3, the DNA is TGTGCCAGTAGTATAGCGGGTCAGAGGACAGATACGCAGTATTTT. Its protein is CASSIAGQRTDTQYF.

J is TRBJ2-3 and V is TRBV19; 15 nucleotides match TRBD2. V shed 4 bases and J 6 bases; nucleotides not matched to a gene: 8. In germline, CDR1 is LNHDA, CDR2 SQIVND (reference sequence). The CDR3 contains 17 residues. Written as DNA, the CDR3 is TGTGCCAGTAGTAACCCGGGACTAGCGGGAGGCGTGGATACGCAGTATTTT. Translating gives CASSNPGLAGGVDTQYF.

The V gene is TRBV7-9, the J gene TRBJ2-7; 9 bases align to TRBD1. Germline-derived CDR1 and CDR2 are SEHNR and FQNEAQ (reference sequence). V lost 6 bases to trimming and J lost 1 base; unmatched junction nucleotides: 7. This CDR3 region has 15 residues. DNA of the CDR3: TGTGCCAGCAGACAAGACAGGGGGATTTCCTACGAGCAGTACTTC. This encodes CASRQDRGISYEQYF.

The rearrangement uses TRBV5-5 and TRBJ1-2, with TRBD1 as a possible D gene (6 bases). Germline CDR1 reads SGHKS; CDR2 reads YYEKEE (reference sequence). The CDR3 totals 13 residues. V gave up 0 bases and J gave up 7 bases, with 10 bases separating them. The CDR3 sequence: CASSLDRVSGYTF. The CDR3 DNA is TGTGCCAGCAGCTTGGACAGGGTAAGTGGCTACACCTTC.

The J gene is TRBJ1-2, the V gene TRBV6-1, with D possibly TRBD1 on 6 matching bases. Germline values: CDR1 MNHNS, CDR2 SASEGT. This CDR3 is 15 amino acids long. The V and J ends lost 4 bases and 8 bases respectively, with 20 bases between them. The CDR3 region has the DNA TGTGCCAGCAGTGCCACCTCGGACAGCAAATACGGCTACACCTTC. Translated: CASSATSDSKYGYTF.

The rearrangement links TRBV28 to TRBJ1-2; tentative D call: TRBD1 (5 bases). This CDR3 comprises 15 residues. V dropped 5 bases and J dropped 5 bases, with 18 bases sitting between them. Germline V gene lookup returns CDR1 MDHEN and CDR2 SYDVKM. The CDR3 DNA sequence: TGTGCCAGCAGTCCTTATATAGGGGATCGATATGGCTACACCTTC. Its translation: CASSPYIGDRYGYTF.

The chain has TRBV5-1 and TRBJ2-6; D not resolved. Germline V gene sequence: CDR1 SGHRS, CDR2 YFSETQ. V was trimmed by 0 bases and J by 1 base, leaving 8 bases between them. This CDR3 spans 16 amino acids. The CDR3 loop reads CASSLAAVSGANVLTF. The CDR3 region has the DNA TGCGCCAGCAGCTTGGCCGCAGTATCTGGGGCCAACGTCCTGACTTTC.

Only one count was recorded for this clone. CDR3 coding DNA: TGTGCCAGCAGTAACGGGGGGCCTGGACGGTACGAGCAGTACTTC. Translating it yields CASSNGGPGRYEQYF. V gene TRBV27 combines with J gene TRBJ2-7, with D perhaps matching TRBD2 (7 bases). The CDR3 totals 15 residues. V lost 5 bases to trimming and J lost 4 bases, with 18 bases between them. Germline V gene data show CDR1 as MNHEY and CDR2 as SMNVEV (reference sequence).

Turning to this clone: The junction does not match germline at one end; this may be a read error. The CDR3 sequence is CASSEDGGGPNQPQHF. The CDR3 nucleotides read TGCGCCAGCAGCGAAGATGGAGGGGGCCCCAATCAGCCCCAGCATTTT. The J gene is TRBJ1-5, the V gene TRBV4-1, with TRBD1 identical over 7 bases. This CDR3 has 16 amino acids. Germline CDR1 and CDR2: MGHRA and YSYEKL.

The chain couples TRBV7-9 to TRBJ2-2, with D perhaps TRBD2 (6 bases). There are 14 residues in the CDR3. Trimming left V 7 bases short and J 7 bases short, with 16 bases between. Germline values: CDR1 SEHNR, CDR2 FQNEAQ (reference sequence). Written as DNA, the CDR3 is TGTGCCAGCACCCCGGAGGGCGGCGTCGGGGAGCTGTTTTTT. Protein sequence: CASTPEGGVGELFF.

The rearrangement joins TRBV4-1 to TRBJ2-1; 13 bases line up with TRBD2. The CDR3 is 15 residues long. V shed 5 bases and J 9 bases; nucleotides not matched to a gene: 7. CDR1 is MGHRA, CDR2 YSYEKL, per germline. The CDR3 DNA sequence: TGCGCCAGCAGCAGAGGACTAGCGGGAGCGGCTGAGCAGTTCTTC. Translating gives CASSRGLAGAAEQFF.

The chain is built from TRBV5-5 and TRBJ2-7; D might be TRBD1 (6 bases). The CDR3 contains 14 residues. V lost 0 bases, J lost 1 base, and 8 bases lay in between. In germline, CDR1 is SGHKS, CDR2 YYEKEE (reference sequence). CDR3 DNA sequence: TGTGCCAGCAGCTTGGGCCAGGGGTCCTACGAGCAGTACTTC. Translating gives CASSLGQGSYEQYF.

This sequence joins TRBV7-6 and TRBJ2-7; possibly TRBD1 for D (7 bases). The germline CDR1 and CDR2 sequences are SGHVS and FNYEAQ. V dropped 4 bases and J dropped 6 bases, with 16 bases sitting between them. CDR3 length equals 14 residues. The CDR3 nucleotides read TGTGCCAGCAGCTCCGGTAACAGGGGAGGCGAGCAGTACTTC. This encodes CASSSGNRGGEQYF.

The chain has TRBV14 and TRBJ1-2, with D perhaps matching TRBD1 (5 bases). The V end lost 4 bases, the J end lost 8 bases, and 14 bases lay between the germline ends. The CDR3 has 13 amino acids. Germline V gives CDR1 SGHDN, CDR2 FVKESK. The chain's CDR3 is CASSPTVSGGYTF. The CDR3 DNA reads as TGTGCCAGCAGCCCGACAGTCAGCGGGGGCTACACCTTC.

This clone was detected only once. The chain recombines TRBV19 with TRBJ2-7; D unclear. The CDR3 loop spans 11 amino acids. CDR1 and CDR2 from the germline V gene are LNHDA and SQIVND (reference sequence). V was clipped by 5 bases and J by 3 bases, with 5 bases between them. The CDR3 DNA reads TGTGCCAGTAGTTCGGGCTACGAGCAGTACTTC. Translation: CASSSGYEQYF. The whole variable domain, remainder taken from reference TRBV19 and TRBJ2-7, is DGGITQSPKYLFRKEGQNVTLSCEQNLNHDAMYWYRQDPGQGLRLIYYSQIVNDFQKGDIAEGYSVSREKKESFPLTVTSAQKNPTAFYLCASSSGYEQYFGPGTRLTVT.

The chain has TRBV5-1 and TRBJ1-1; 9 bases fit TRBD1. The germline CDR1 and CDR2 sequences are SGHRS and YFSETQ. The CDR3 totals 17 residues. Germline trimming cut 0 bases from V and 1 base from J; bases unmatched to any gene: 7. DNA for the CDR3: TGCGCCAGCAGCTTGGCCGTGGGGGGACAGGGGAACACTGAAGCTTTCTTT. Translated, it gives CASSLAVGGQGNTEAFF.

This rearrangement joins TRBV4-1 to TRBJ2-7; the match to TRBD2 covers 14 bases. The CDR3 extends over 17 amino acids. The germline gives CDR1 MGHRA, CDR2 YSYEKL. V lost 3 bases and J lost 5; bases outside the gene matches: 9. The CDR3 bases are TGCGCCAGCAGCCACCCCGGGACTAGCGGGAGTCAGGACGAGCAGTACTTC. Its protein is CASSHPGTSGSQDEQYF.

The genes are TRBV5-6 and TRBJ1-2; D remains ambiguous. The CDR3 totals 17 residues. Germline V CDR1 and CDR2: SGHDT, YYEEEE. Trimming shortened V by 0 bases and J by 4 bases, and 19 bases separated the two germline ends. Written as DNA, the CDR3 is TGTGCCAGCAGCTTGGGCCCCCTCGGTGAGGGCGGCTATGGCTACACCTTC. Its protein is CASSLGPLGEGGYGYTF.

This chain joins TRBV27 and TRBJ1-2; perhaps TRBD1 as D (6 bases). V lost 9 bases and J lost 0, with 14 bases in between. The CDR3 spans 14 residues. Germline values: CDR1 MNHEY, CDR2 SMNVEV (reference sequence). The CDR3 spells CASWTAKSNYGYTF. For the CDR3, the DNA is TGTGCCAGTTGGACAGCCAAATCTAACTATGGCTACACCTTC.